Listed here are 26 T cell receptor beta chains from one sample, sequenced in a study of T cells in Graves' hyperthyroidism and ophthalmopathy. The investigators amplified TCR beta CDR3 regions from RNA transcripts. Carried out on the TCR CDR3, a first-round RT-PCR used the HTBI primer set. TCRdb independently ran MiXCR on the multiplex PCR reads; one entry per CDR3 protein. The table records about 740,000 distinct CDR3 sequences, around 15% of them present only once. The source material was blood. The receptors come from a woman between 18 and 29 years old with Graves' hyperthyroidism.

This clonotype was recorded many times. The rearrangement uses TRBV28 and TRBJ2-3; 13 positions agree with TRBD2. The ends lost 2 bases at V and 1 base at J; junction bases unmatched: 3. The CDR3 consists of 17 residues. CDR1 is MDHEN and CDR2 is SYDVKM in the germline V gene. Here the CDR3 DNA reads TGTGCCAGCAGTTTACCCGGGACTAGCGGGGGCACAGATACGCAGTATTTT. This codes for CASSLPGTSGGTDTQYF.

This clonotype was counted many times. The chain combines TRBV28 with TRBJ2-7; D ambiguous. V was cut by 3 bases and J by 1 base, with 7 bases left in between. This CDR3 has 13 amino acids. Germline V gene data show CDR1 as MDHEN and CDR2 as SYDVKM. The CDR3 bases are TGTGCCAGCAGTTTTCTTAAATCCTACGAGCAGTACTTC. Translated: CASSFLKSYEQYF.

This clonotype was seen only a few times. The chain couples TRBV20-1 to TRBJ2-5, with 14 nucleotides matching TRBD2. This CDR3 has 19 amino acids. Germline lookup yields CDR1 DFQATT and CDR2 SNEGSKA (reference sequence). V gave up 1 base and J gave up 4 bases; unmatched junction bases: 14. The CDR3 nucleotides are TGCAGTGCTAGAGTGGAGTCGGGTGGGACTAGCGGGAGATCAGAGACCCAGTACTTC. Its translation: CSARVESGGTSGRSETQYF.

The chain joins TRBV28 to TRBJ1-3, with a possible D match to TRBD1 (5 bases). The CDR3 covers 13 residues. Germline V gives CDR1 MDHEN, CDR2 SYDVKM. V lost 4 bases, J lost 6 bases, and 10 bases lay in between. The CDR3 protein is CASSWSGQNTIYF. The CDR3 DNA sequence: TGTGCCAGCAGTTGGTCAGGGCAAAACACCATATATTTT.

This clonotype was seen more than once but under ten times. This chain links TRBV2 with TRBJ1-3, with 9 positions matching TRBD1. The V and J ends lost 7 bases and 1 base, in that order; junction bases with no gene match: 2. Germline assignment: CDR1 SNHLY and CDR2 FYNNEI. The CDR3 loop spans 14 amino acids. CDR3 sequence: CASKQGASGNTIYF. DNA for the CDR3: TGTGCCAGCAAACAGGGGGCTTCTGGAAACACCATATATTTT.

This clonotype came up many times. One junction end disagrees with the germline gene, perhaps due to a read error. This chain joins TRBV18 and TRBJ1-1; 9 positions match TRBD1. In germline, CDR1 is KGHSH, CDR2 LQKENI. The CDR3 is 15 amino acids. The CDR3 reads CASSPSDRGNTETFF. CDR3 in DNA: TGTGCCAGCTCACCATCGGACAGGGGCAACACTGAAACTTTCTTT.

This clonotype was recorded at least ten times. The chain couples TRBV12-3 or TRBV12-4 to TRBJ1-1; no firm D call. The CDR3 has 15 residues. V was shortened by 6 bases and J by 1 base, with 15 bases between the two germline ends. Written as DNA, the CDR3 is TGTGCCAGCAGCCAAGCTGATAACAGGAACACTGAAGCTTTCTTT. Translation gives CASSQADNRNTEAFF.

This rearrangement joins TRBV16 to TRBJ1-5; D is unresolved. The CDR3 is made up of 13 amino acids. V was clipped by 2 bases and J by 4 bases, with 6 bases between them. The germline gives CDR1 KGHSY, CDR2 FQNENV. The DNA for the CDR3 is TGTGCCAGCAGCCAAGGTCATAATCAGCCCCAGCATTTT. It specifies CASSQGHNQPQHF.

This clonotype was observed at least ten times. V is TRBV6-1 and J is TRBJ2-5; 8 bases fit TRBD2. The CDR3 has 13 residues. V lost 6 bases to trimming and J lost 5 bases; unmatched junction nucleotides: 5. Germline-derived CDR1 and CDR2 are MNHNS and SASEGT. CDR3: CASRNSGIETQYF. CDR3 coding DNA: TGTGCCAGCAGGAATAGCGGGATTGAGACCCAGTACTTC.

This clonotype came up many times. The chain employs TRBV7-8 and TRBJ2-2; D might be TRBD2 (5 bases). The ends were cut back, 3 bases at V and 6 bases at J, with 11 bases in the middle. The CDR3 length is 14 residues. The V gene's germline CDR1 is SGHVS and CDR2 FQNEAQ. CDR3 sequence: CASSLLRVAGELFF. As DNA, the CDR3 is TGTGCCAGCAGCTTGTTGAGGGTAGCCGGGGAGCTGTTTTTT.

The table lists this clonotype with a few counts. The chain has TRBV29-1 and TRBJ2-7; 7 nucleotides agree with TRBD1. Germline V CDR1 and CDR2: SQVTM, ANQGSEA. The trim removed 2 bases at V and 6 bases at J, leaving 16 bases unmatched. This CDR3 contains 16 residues. The DNA of the CDR3 is TGCAGCGTTGAACCACGCCGGGACAGAGGCCCTAGCGAGCAGTACTTC. Its translation is CSVEPRRDRGPSEQYF.

This clonotype was picked up many times. The chain joins TRBV2 to TRBJ2-1; weak D call: TRBD1 (5 bases). The V gene lost 8 bases and the J gene lost 5 bases, with 19 bases spanning the gap. CDR1 is SNHLY and CDR2 is FYNNEI in the germline V gene. The CDR3 has 15 residues. The CDR3 loop reads CASLGLRSTDNEQFF. The CDR3 DNA sequence: TGTGCCAGCCTAGGGCTCCGATCGACAGACAATGAGCAGTTCTTC.

This clonotype came up many times. V and J are TRBV30 and TRBJ2-7; 9 nucleotides agree with TRBD1. The V gene end was trimmed by 2 bases and the J gene end by 5 bases; junction bases not matched to a gene: 7. Germline V gene data show CDR1 as GTSNPN and CDR2 as SVGIG (reference sequence). The CDR3 loop spans 14 amino acids. The DNA of the CDR3 is TGTGCCTGGAGTCGTGGGACAGGGTTCCACGAGCAGTACTTC. It specifies CAWSRGTGFHEQYF.

The rearrangement joins TRBV19 to TRBJ2-7; TRBD2 matches at 14 bases. Germline V lookup: CDR1 LNHDA, CDR2 SQIVND (reference sequence). This CDR3 is 15 amino acids long. The V and J ends lost 6 bases and 3 bases, in that order; junction bases with no gene match: 4. CDR3 DNA: TGTGCCAGTAGGACTAGCGGGAGGGTAAACTACGAGCAGTACTTC. This translates into CASRTSGRVNYEQYF.

This clonotype was detected a few times. V usage is TRBV20-1 and J usage is TRBJ1-2; a possible D gene is TRBD1 (5 bases). Looked up from germline, CDR1 is DFQATT and CDR2 is SNEGSKA (reference sequence). This CDR3 region has 12 residues. V shed 4 bases and J shed 8 bases, with 14 bases lying between them. CDR3 nucleotides: TGCAGTGCTATGGGGCGGGGACTCGGCTACACCTTC. Amino acid sequence: CSAMGRGLGYTF.

This clonotype occurred many times. CDR3 sequence (DNA): TGTGCCAGCAGCCCCTACCGGGGGGGGCAAAACGGCAATCAGCCCCAGCATTTT. This sequence encodes CASSPYRGGQNGNQPQHF. The V call is TRBV27, the J call TRBJ1-5; D is possibly TRBD1 (6 bases). The germline V gene encodes CDR1 MNHEY and CDR2 SMNVEV (reference sequence). The CDR3 extends over 18 amino acids. The V end lost 6 bases, the J end lost 2 bases, and 23 bases lay between the germline ends.

The chain links TRBV11-1 to TRBJ1-1; D is possibly TRBD1 (5 bases). From germline, CDR1 is SGHAT and CDR2 FQDESV (reference sequence). V was trimmed by 3 bases and J by 5 bases, leaving 13 bases between them. CDR3 length equals 14 residues. Here the CDR3 reads CASSFPGLETEAFF. The CDR3 DNA follows: TGTGCCAGCAGCTTTCCGGGACTTGAGACTGAAGCTTTCTTT.

There are many counts of this clonotype. This chain joins TRBV9 and TRBJ1-1, with no clear D. Trimming cost V 3 bases and J 1 base, with 7 bases left between them. Germline-derived CDR1 and CDR2 are SGDLS and YYNGEE. The CDR3 has 13 amino acids. CDR3 residues: CASSGSPNTEAFF. The CDR3 DNA reads TGTGCCAGCAGCGGGTCCCCGAACACTGAAGCTTTCTTT.

This clonotype was picked up many times. The chain recombines TRBV3-1 with TRBJ1-2; tentative D call: TRBD1 (6 bases). This CDR3 region has 15 residues. Germline CDR1 is LGHDT and CDR2 is YNNKEL (reference sequence). Between the trimmed V and J ends, which lost 1 base and 0 bases, there was a span of 9 bases. CDR3 in amino acids: CASSQGTVTNYGYTF. CDR3 DNA: TGTGCCAGCAGCCAAGGGACAGTCACTAACTATGGCTACACCTTC.

The chain is built from TRBV19 and TRBJ2-1, with 8 bases fitting TRBD2. The CDR3 length is 13 residues. Germline assignment: CDR1 LNHDA and CDR2 SQIVND (reference sequence). Trimming cost V 6 bases and J 7 bases; bases outside gene matches: 5. The CDR3 loop is CASRNKRENEQFF. As DNA, the CDR3 is TGTGCCAGTAGGAACAAGCGGGAGAATGAGCAGTTCTTC. The full variable domain, in which reference TRBV19 and TRBJ2-1 provide the parts outside the CDR3, is DGGITQSPKYLFRKEGQNVTLSCEQNLNHDAMYWYRQDPGQGLRLIYYSQIVNDFQKGDIAEGYSVSREKKESFPLTVTSAQKNPTAFYLCASRNKRENEQFFGPGTRLTVL.

Concerning this clonotype: At one end the junction does not follow the germline gene, possibly because of a read error. The chain has TRBV19 and TRBJ2-2; 11 positions agree with TRBD1. In germline, CDR1 is LNHDA, CDR2 SQIVND (reference sequence). The CDR3 covers 14 residues. CDR3 in DNA: TGTACCAGTTGGGACAGGGGGTACACCGGGGAGCTGTTTTTT. Its protein is CTSWDRGYTGELFF. Complete variable domain (other parts from reference TRBV19 and TRBJ2-2): DGGITQSPKYLFRKEGQNVTLSCEQNLNHDAMYWYRQDPGQGLRLIYYSQIVNDFQKGDIAEGYSVSREKKESFPLTVTSAQKNPTAFYLCTSWDRGYTGELFFGEGSRLTVL.

This clonotype was seen many times. The gene calls are TRBV4-1 and TRBJ2-5; D is unresolved. Trimming stripped 1 base from V and 3 bases from J, with 3 bases between. This CDR3 is built from 12 residues. In germline, CDR1 is MGHRA, CDR2 YSYEKL. Here the CDR3 reads CASSQVKETQYF. The CDR3 bases are TGCGCCAGCAGCCAAGTTAAAGAGACCCAGTACTTC.

This clonotype was seen more than once but under ten times. The rearrangement uses TRBV7-3 and TRBJ2-2; D may correspond to TRBD1 or TRBD2 (5 bases each). The CDR3 loop spans 14 amino acids. Trimming left V 0 bases short and J 7 bases short, with 9 bases between. Germline V lookup: CDR1 SGHTA, CDR2 FQGTGA. CDR3 in amino acids: CASSLTGEIGELFF. Written as DNA, the CDR3 is TGTGCCAGCAGCTTAACAGGGGAGATCGGGGAGCTGTTTTTT.

This clonotype was picked up many times. The chain has TRBV12-3 or TRBV12-4 and TRBJ2-5, with 8 bases aligning to TRBD1. There are 14 residues in the CDR3. Trimming removed 2 bases from V and 4 bases from J; junction bases left unmatched: 3. The CDR3 loop reads CASSLIDRGETQYF. The CDR3, as DNA: TGTGCCAGCAGTTTAATAGACAGGGGAGAGACCCAGTACTTC.

Ten or more counts support this clonotype. V gene TRBV30 combines with J gene TRBJ2-1, with a weak D call TRBD2 (6 bases). V dropped 4 bases and J dropped 11 bases, with 15 bases sitting between them. The CDR3 has 12 amino acids. The V gene's germline CDR1 is GTSNPN and CDR2 SVGIG (reference sequence). In DNA form, the CDR3 reads TGTGCCTGGACCCCCACCGGGGGTAAGCAGTTCTTC. Translating it yields CAWTPTGGKQFF.

This clonotype was seen many times. The V gene is TRBV11-2, the J gene TRBJ2-5; D gene ambiguous. Germline V gene sequence: CDR1 SGHAT, CDR2 FQNNGV. This CDR3 is built from 14 residues. V was pared by 2 bases and J by 3 bases, with 10 bases between. The CDR3 DNA reads TGTGCCAGCAGCTTAATATGGGCAGAAGAGACCCAGTACTTC. As protein: CASSLIWAEETQYF.